Below, 24 T cell receptor beta chains from the same sample are listed, as sequenced in a study of beta chain features in type 1 diabetes. Whole-study results and caveats: All four CD4+ subsets from Type 1 diabetes patients carried moderately but significantly shorter TCRB CDR3s.

cDNA synthesis used the whole RNA isolate, giving expressed TCRB sequences. Libraries were prepared by immunoSEQ multiplex PCR; TCRdb keeps only in-frame clonotypes and omits some of them. The profile covers approximately 120,000 clones, with roughly 17% appearing a single time and around 2.5% taken by the ten largest. No cognate antigen is known for these TCRs. Sample: central memory CD4+ T cells from blood. These receptors were collected from a man between 18 and 29 years old with type 1 diabetes.

This chain links TRBV25-1 with TRBJ2-5, with no clear D. The germline V gene encodes CDR1 MGHDK and CDR2 SYGVNS. V gave up 6 bases and J gave up 7 bases, with 15 bases separating them. CDR3 size: 13 residues. CDR3 residues: CASSRADFGTQYF. CDR3 sequence (DNA): TGTGCCAGCAGCCGGGCCGATTTTGGGACCCAGTACTTC. Based on the CDR3 plus reference TRBV25-1 and TRBJ2-5, the full variable domain is EADIYQTPRYLVIGTGKKITLECSQTMGHDKMYWYQQDPGMELHLIHYSYGVNSTEKGDLSSESTVSRIRTEHFPLTLESARPSHTSQYLCASSRADFGTQYFGPGTRLLVL.

V is TRBV4-3 and J is TRBJ1-2; perhaps TRBD1 as D (5 bases). This CDR3 contains 14 residues. V lost 0 bases to trimming and J lost 4 bases, with 9 bases between them. From germline, CDR1 is LGHNA and CDR2 YSLEER. This CDR3 is CASSQDYTGYGYTF. CDR3 DNA sequence: TGCGCCAGCAGCCAAGATTATACAGGCTATGGCTACACCTTC.

This clone came up a few times. This chain connects TRBV2 to TRBJ2-7; D is perhaps TRBD2 (5 bases). CDR3 length: 14 amino acids. Germline lookup yields CDR1 SNHLY and CDR2 FYNNEI. With 6 bases removed from V and 6 bases from J, the gap between germline ends came to 18 bases. For the CDR3, the DNA is TGTGCCAGCAGAAGTGGCGAGGGATCAAGCGAGCAGTACTTC. It yields the protein CASRSGEGSSEQYF. Looking up the rest from reference TRBV2 and TRBJ2-7 gives the full variable domain: EPEVTQTPSHQVTQMGQEVILRCVPISNHLYFYWYRQILGQKVEFLVSFYNNEISEKSEIFDDQFSVERPDGSNFTLKIRSTKLEDSAMYFCASRSGEGSSEQYFGPGTRLTVT.

J is TRBJ1-6 and V is TRBV4-3; 7 bases match TRBD1. Trimming cost V 0 bases and J 10 bases; bases outside gene matches: 12. The germline V gene has CDR1 LGHNA and CDR2 YSLEER. The CDR3 consists of 17 residues. This CDR3 is CASSQEGVTGVGSPLHF. The DNA for the CDR3 is TGCGCCAGCAGCCAAGAAGGGGTCACAGGGGTCGGATCACCCCTCCACTTT.

V is TRBV6-1 and J is TRBJ2-3; perhaps TRBD1 as D (5 bases). Germline CDR1 and CDR2: MNHNS and SASEGT. The CDR3 covers 14 residues. Trimming removed 2 bases at V and 5 bases at J, with 11 bases between. CDR3 sequence (DNA): TGTGCCAGCAGTGAACTGGGGCGGCAAGATACGCAGTATTTT. It specifies CASSELGRQDTQYF.

The chain joins TRBV5-1 to TRBJ2-7, with 8 positions matching TRBD1. J gave up 1 base and V 0 bases, and 3 bases lay outside the gene matches. The germline V gene has CDR1 SGHRS and CDR2 YFSETQ. This CDR3 comprises 15 residues. The CDR3 sequence: CASSLVTGGSYEQYF. The CDR3 DNA is TGCGCCAGCAGCTTGGTAACAGGGGGGTCCTACGAGCAGTACTTC.

This clone was counted between two and nine times. DNA for the CDR3: TGTGCCACCAGCAGAGATTCTCCGGCGAGTGGTTCCTACAATGAGCAGTTCTTC. Translating gives CATSRDSPASGSYNEQFF. The chain carries TRBV15 and TRBJ2-1; D is ambiguous. The germline CDR1 and CDR2 sequences are LNHNV and YYDKDF (reference sequence). Trimming took 0 bases from V and 1 from J, leaving 16 bases between them. CDR3 length: 18 amino acids.

This clone was seen a few times. The V and J genes are TRBV5-1 and TRBJ1-5, with D perhaps matching TRBD1 (5 bases). Trimming took off 4 bases at V and 5 bases at J, with 13 bases between the two ends. CDR1 is SGHRS and CDR2 is YFSETQ in the germline V gene. This CDR3 has 14 residues. For the CDR3, the DNA is TGCGCCAGCAGCACCGGGACTCAAGATCAGCCCCAGCATTTT. Protein sequence: CASSTGTQDQPQHF.

The chain couples TRBV7-2 to TRBJ2-7; D unclear. This CDR3 comprises 15 residues. Germline V gives CDR1 SGHTA, CDR2 FQGNSA. Trimming removed 2 bases at V and 2 bases at J, with 13 bases between. The CDR3 DNA is TGTGCCAGCAGCTTACCCCCATACGCCCCCTACGAGCAGTACTTC. Encoded protein: CASSLPPYAPYEQYF.

This clone showed up many times. The rearrangement uses TRBV6-5 and TRBJ1-4; maybe TRBD1 (6 bases). CDR3 length: 14 amino acids. With 6 bases removed from V and 11 bases from J, the gap between germline ends came to 19 bases. Germline V lookup: CDR1 MNHEY, CDR2 SVGAGI. Here the CDR3 DNA reads TGTGCCAGCAGCAGGGACCCCGGGGGCGAGAAACTGTTTTTT. This encodes CASSRDPGGEKLFF.

The genes are TRBV7-6 and TRBJ2-2; 7 bases are shared with TRBD1. This CDR3 comprises 17 residues. V was clipped by 5 bases and J by 4 bases; unmatched bases: 13. Looked up from germline, CDR1 is SGHVS and CDR2 is FNYEAQ. CDR3 loop: CASSLFTGAVSTGELFF. The DNA for the CDR3 is TGTGCCAGCAGCCTCTTTACAGGGGCGGTCAGCACCGGGGAGCTGTTTTTT. Full variable domain (remainder filled in from reference TRBV7-6 and TRBJ2-2): GAGVSQSPRYKVTKRGQDVALRCDPISGHVSLYWYRQALGQGPEFLTYFNYEAQQDKSGLPNDRFSAERPEGSISTLTIQRTEQRDSAMYRCASSLFTGAVSTGELFFGEGSRLTVL.

This chain links TRBV28 with TRBJ2-7; TRBD1 agrees at 10 bases. The junction had 10 bases not matched to a gene; V was cut back by 6 bases and J by 2 bases. Germline V CDR1 and CDR2: MDHEN, SYDVKM. The CDR3 runs 16 residues. CDR3 nucleotides: TGTGCCAGCAGGGCCCTGGGACAGGGGATCACCTACGAGCAGTACTTC. Its protein is CASRALGQGITYEQYF.

The chain joins TRBV25-1 to TRBJ2-2, with TRBD1 matching 9 bases. CDR1 and CDR2 from the germline V gene are MGHDK and SYGVNS. V shed 1 base and J 7 bases; nucleotides not matched to a gene: 7. The CDR3 runs 16 residues. This chain's CDR3 is CASSELVTGGIGELFF. The CDR3 DNA reads as TGTGCCAGCAGTGAATTGGTGACAGGGGGAATCGGGGAGCTGTTTTTT.

The CDR3 loop is CSVDGQTDGAFF. The CDR3 DNA reads as TGCAGCGTTGACGGACAGACGGATGGAGCTTTCTTT. The V gene is TRBV29-1, the J gene TRBJ1-1, with D perhaps TRBD1 (6 bases). V was shortened by 3 bases and J by 10 bases, with 15 bases between the two germline ends. CDR1 and CDR2 from the germline V gene are SQVTM and ANQGSEA. The CDR3 loop spans 12 amino acids.

The CDR3: CASSVSGFNEQFF. CDR3 coding DNA: TGTGCCAGCAGCGTTTCAGGGTTCAATGAGCAGTTCTTC. J is TRBJ2-1 and V is TRBV9, with D tentatively TRBD1 (5 bases). Germline loops: CDR1 SGDLS, CDR2 YYNGEE. V gave up 2 bases and J gave up 6 bases, with 9 bases separating them. The CDR3 contains 13 residues. Supplemented by reference TRBV9 and TRBJ2-1, the full variable domain reads DSGVTQTPKHLITATGQRVTLRCSPRSGDLSVYWYQQSLDQGLQFLIQYYNGEERAKGNILERFSAQQFPDLHSELNLSSLELGDSALYFCASSVSGFNEQFFGPGTRLTVL.

The chain joins TRBV11-2 to TRBJ2-7, with unresolved D. From germline, CDR1 is SGHAT and CDR2 FQNNGV. V dropped 6 bases and J dropped 4 bases, with 10 bases sitting between them. The length of the CDR3 is 12 residues. This CDR3 reads CASSPNRYEQYF. CDR3 nucleotides: TGTGCCAGCAGTCCAAATAGGTACGAGCAGTACTTC.

As regards this clone: One end of the junction fails to match germline, which may point to a read error. The chain links TRBV2 to TRBJ2-7, with D unclear. Germline V gene sequence: CDR1 SNHLY, CDR2 FYNNEI. There are 14 residues in the CDR3. CDR3 amino acids: CASSELESEYGQYF. DNA for the CDR3: TGTGCCAGCAGTGAACTGGAATCGGAGTACGGGCAGTACTTC.

This clone appeared a few times. The gene calls are TRBV5-1 and TRBJ1-1; tentative D call: TRBD1 (5 bases). Trimming stripped 0 bases from V and 3 bases from J, with 15 bases between. Germline V lookup: CDR1 SGHRS, CDR2 YFSETQ. This CDR3 spans 16 amino acids. The CDR3 loop is CASSLGGPVTDTEAFF. The CDR3 DNA reads as TGCGCCAGCAGCTTGGGGGGCCCAGTGACCGACACTGAAGCTTTCTTT.

This clone was seen a few times. The rearrangement joins TRBV4-3 to TRBJ2-2; 8 bases are a match to TRBD1. V was pared by 1 base and J by 1 base, with 2 bases of the junction left unmatched. In germline, CDR1 is LGHNA, CDR2 YSLEER. This CDR3 comprises 16 residues. The CDR3 reads CASSQAGQVNTGELFF. The CDR3, as DNA: TGCGCCAGCAGCCAAGCGGGACAGGTGAACACCGGGGAGCTGTTTTTT.

This clone was picked up a small number of times. The CDR3 loop reads CASSYRGYREFF. DNA of the CDR3: TGTGCCAGCAGTTACCGAGGATACCGGGAGTTCTTC. The V gene is TRBV6-5, the J gene TRBJ2-1, with D uncertain. Trimming left V 2 bases short and J 14 bases short, with 13 bases between. CDR1 MNHEY and CDR2 SVGAGI come from the germline V gene. The CDR3 is 12 residues long.

This clone was counted only a few times. This rearrangement joins TRBV6-1 to TRBJ2-1, with D perhaps matching TRBD2 (5 bases). Germline loops: CDR1 MNHNS, CDR2 SASEGT. CDR3 size: 14 residues. V lost 5 bases, J lost 0 bases, and 8 bases lay in between. For the CDR3, the DNA is TGTGCCAGCAGTTATACTAGCTCCTACAATGAGCAGTTCTTC. It yields the protein CASSYTSSYNEQFF.

The J gene is TRBJ2-1, the V gene TRBV9, with TRBD2 matching 7 bases. The CDR3 has 15 amino acids. V lost 4 bases, J lost 9 bases, and 13 bases stayed unmatched. Germline CDR1 reads SGDLS; CDR2 reads YYNGEE. The CDR3 protein is CASSSGVKQQGEQFF. As DNA, the CDR3 is TGTGCCAGCAGCAGCGGGGTCAAACAGCAAGGTGAGCAGTTCTTC.

This clone has at least ten counts. The chain has TRBV15 and TRBJ1-2; D remains ambiguous. The CDR3 length is 13 residues. CDR1 LNHNV and CDR2 YYDKDF come from the germline V gene (reference sequence). The V end was cut by 5 bases, the J end by 4 bases, with 11 bases between. This CDR3 reads CATSLGNGYGYTF. The DNA of the CDR3 is TGTGCCACCAGCCTAGGGAACGGCTATGGCTACACCTTC.

Ten or more counts support this clone. This sequence joins TRBV19 and TRBJ2-6; a possible D gene is TRBD1 (5 bases). This CDR3 is built from 16 residues. The germline V gene encodes CDR1 LNHDA and CDR2 SQIVND (reference sequence). Trimming removed 1 base at V and 1 base at J, with 8 bases between. The CDR3 DNA reads as TGTGCCAGTAGTATAGTTCGGACATCTGGGGCCAACGTCCTGACTTTC. Translated: CASSIVRTSGANVLTF.